This T cell receptor (beta chain) was retrieved from a study of cytomegalovirus exposure and HLA in healthy donors. There are 11 residues in the CDR3. V was cut by 4 bases and J by 7 bases, with 8 bases left in between. The V gene's germline CDR1 is MNHEY and CDR2 SVGAGI. The repertoire was sequenced with immunoSEQ multiplex PCR; TCRdb's copy has only in-frame clones and lacks some. Here the sample spans roughly 56,000 clones, around 94% being singletons. The sequence came from a man between 18 and 35 years old in good health and CMV-seronegative. Specimen: PBMCs. This sequence joins TRBV6-5 and TRBJ2-7, with TRBD2 as a possible D gene (5 bases). The CDR3 reads CASSWSGEQYF. Written as DNA, the CDR3 is TGTGCCAGCAGTTGGTCGGGGGAGCAGTACTTC.